The 22 T cell receptor beta chains in this list originate from one sample, sequenced in a study of cytomegalovirus exposure and HLA in healthy donors. Profiling relied on immunoSEQ multiplex PCR, and the TCRdb table lists in-frame clones only, not all of them. The sample carries fewer than 120,000 clones, 85% to 90% recorded once. The specimen sequenced was PBMCs. These receptors all stem from a woman in her thirties in good health and CMV-seropositive.

The V gene is TRBV7-9, the J gene TRBJ2-1; tentative D call: TRBD2 (6 bases). Trimming cost V 0 bases and J 4 bases, with 7 bases left between them. The CDR3 covers 14 residues. Germline-derived CDR1 and CDR2 are SEHNR and FQNEAQ (reference sequence). The CDR3 is CASSLAGGYNEQFF. The CDR3 coding sequence is TGTGCCAGCAGCTTAGCGGGGGGTTACAATGAGCAGTTCTTC.

This clone was recorded once. This chain joins TRBV28 and TRBJ2-7, with no clear D. The germline gives CDR1 MDHEN, CDR2 SYDVKM. The CDR3 contains 14 residues. The V end was cut by 2 bases, the J end by 7 bases, with 15 bases between. CDR3 loop: CASSLRALTREQYF. The CDR3 nucleotides read TGTGCCAGCAGTTTACGCGCGCTAACTCGGGAGCAGTACTTC.

In this sample, this clone turned up a few times. The chain has TRBV7-2 and TRBJ2-1; TRBD2 is a possible D gene (5 bases). Germline V CDR1 and CDR2: SGHTA, FQGNSA. The CDR3 is 12 residues long. V was cut by 1 base and J by 9 bases, with 7 bases left in between. CDR3 sequence (DNA): TGTGCCAGCAGCTTAGAACGGGGTGAGCAGTTCTTC. Encoded protein: CASSLERGEQFF.

This clone was observed once. V and J are TRBV2 and TRBJ2-7, with D tentatively TRBD1 (5 bases). Trimming took 6 bases from V and 4 from J, leaving 13 bases between them. The germline gives CDR1 SNHLY, CDR2 FYNNEI. The CDR3 length is 13 residues. CDR3 region: CASSQGLLYEQYF. CDR3 sequence (DNA): TGTGCCAGCAGCCAGGGCCTCTTGTACGAGCAGTACTTC.

The V gene is TRBV7-9, the J gene TRBJ1-1; D is unresolved. This CDR3 has 13 residues. Trimming stripped 4 bases from V and 1 base from J, with 7 bases between. The germline V gene has CDR1 SEHNR and CDR2 FQNEAQ (reference sequence). CDR3 protein: CASSSYRNTEAFF. The DNA for the CDR3 is TGTGCCAGCAGCTCATACAGGAACACTGAAGCTTTCTTT.

The rearrangement uses TRBV6-1 and TRBJ2-3; D ambiguous. The CDR3 loop spans 13 amino acids. The germline V and J ends were trimmed by 1 base and 11 bases, with 13 bases remaining between them. CDR1 and CDR2 (germline): MNHNS, SASEGT. CDR3 sequence (DNA): TGTGCCAGCAGTGAAGGTTCCAAACAGATGCAGTATTTT. Its translation: CASSEGSKQMQYF.

The sample holds one count of this clone. The gene calls are TRBV30 and TRBJ2-7, with TRBD1 matching 9 bases. V trimming: 5 bases; J trimming: 4 bases; junction bases outside the gene matches: 9. There are 14 residues in the CDR3. Germline V gene data show CDR1 as GTSNPN and CDR2 as SVGIG (reference sequence). CDR3 region: CAWSPPGQGYEQYF. The CDR3 bases are TGTGCCTGGTCCCCCCCGGGACAGGGATACGAGCAGTACTTC.

The chain combines TRBV25-1 with TRBJ1-4, with 7 bases matching TRBD1. V shed 7 bases and J 3 bases; nucleotides not matched to a gene: 5. CDR3 length: 14 amino acids. Germline loops: CDR1 MGHDK, CDR2 SYGVNS. This chain's CDR3 is CASNRRGPNEKLFF. CDR3 in DNA: TGTGCCAGCAACCGAAGGGGGCCTAATGAAAAACTGTTTTTT.

The V call is TRBV27, the J call TRBJ1-1; D is uncertain. This CDR3 has 14 residues. V was pared by 5 bases and J by 1 base, with 11 bases between. CDR1 is MNHEY, CDR2 SMNVEV, per germline (reference sequence). The CDR3, as DNA: TGTGCCAGCAGTAACAACGGAGGGAACACTGAAGCTTTCTTT. Protein sequence: CASSNNGGNTEAFF.

The chain employs TRBV27 and TRBJ2-1; 8 nucleotides match TRBD1. CDR1 MNHEY and CDR2 SMNVEV come from the germline V gene (reference sequence). The junction had 4 bases not matched to a gene; V was cut back by 5 bases and J by 7 bases. The CDR3 has 13 amino acids. This CDR3 reads CASSVTGGNEQFF. The CDR3 region has the DNA TGTGCCAGCAGTGTAACAGGGGGAAATGAGCAGTTCTTC.

This clone was recorded only once. The chain combines TRBV5-1 with TRBJ1-1; D is perhaps TRBD1 (6 bases). This CDR3 has 16 residues. Trimming took 5 bases from V and 4 from J, leaving 21 bases between them. The germline gives CDR1 SGHRS, CDR2 YFSETQ. The DNA for the CDR3 is TGCGCCAGCAGTAGGGCTGGGGGCGCGGGTGGCACTGAAGCTTTCTTT. It encodes CASSRAGGAGGTEAFF. The whole variable domain, filled in from reference TRBV5-1 and TRBJ1-1, reads KAGVTQTPRYLIKTRGQQVTLSCSPISGHRSVSWYQQTPGQGLQFLFEYFSETQRNKGNFPGRFSGRQFSNSRSEMNVSTLELGDSALYLCASSRAGGAGGTEAFFGQGTRLTVV.

This clone showed up just a few times. The chain links TRBV7-6 to TRBJ2-7, with TRBD2 matching over 7 bases. Germline V CDR1 and CDR2: SGHVS, FNYEAQ. After removal of 2 bases from V and 5 bases from J, the junction contained 9 bases not matched to a gene. The CDR3 has 15 amino acids. Here the CDR3 reads CASSLRAGENDEQYF. For the CDR3, the DNA is TGTGCCAGCAGCTTACGGGCGGGAGAAAACGACGAGCAGTACTTC.

The J gene is TRBJ1-1, the V gene TRBV5-6; 7 positions match TRBD1. Unmatched junction bases numbered 4, after V lost 4 bases and J lost 1 base. The CDR3 sequence is 14 residues long. Germline CDR1 and CDR2: SGHDT and YYEEEE. The CDR3: CASSGAGGNTEAFF. The DNA of the CDR3 is TGTGCCAGCAGCGGGGCAGGGGGGAACACTGAAGCTTTCTTT.

The V and J genes are TRBV6-5 and TRBJ2-1; D not resolved. The CDR3 sequence is 11 residues long. Germline V gene data show CDR1 as MNHEY and CDR2 as SVGAGI. Trimming pared 6 bases from V and 4 bases from J, leaving 4 bases between. DNA of the CDR3: TGTGCCAGCAGGCTATACAATGAGCAGTTCTTC. It is translated as CASRLYNEQFF.

The chain uses TRBV28 and TRBJ1-2; 9 bases fit TRBD1. The germline V gene has CDR1 MDHEN and CDR2 SYDVKM. The CDR3 is 16 residues long. V lost 6 bases to trimming and J lost 7 bases; unmatched junction nucleotides: 15. CDR3 in amino acids: CASSLSAGQGPGGYTF. CDR3 nucleotide sequence: TGTGCCAGCAGCCTCTCTGCGGGACAGGGTCCCGGTGGCTACACCTTC.

The chain carries TRBV6-5 and TRBJ2-1; TRBD1 matches 7 bases. Germline CDR1 reads MNHEY; CDR2 reads SVGAGI. This CDR3 region has 15 residues. J gave up 9 bases and V 5 bases, and 13 bases lay outside the gene matches. CDR3 DNA sequence: TGTGCCAGCAGTACGACCCCTGGGGACAGTCCTGAGCAGTTCTTC. It encodes CASSTTPGDSPEQFF.

This chain joins TRBV2 and TRBJ2-3, with 9 bases lining up with TRBD1. The CDR3 is 13 residues long. The germline CDR1 and CDR2 sequences are SNHLY and FYNNEI. After removal of 4 bases from V and 4 bases from J, the junction contained 0 bases not matched to a gene. This CDR3 reads CASSGTGADTQYF. The CDR3 region has the DNA TGTGCCAGCAGTGGGACAGGGGCAGATACGCAGTATTTT.

J is TRBJ1-2 and V is TRBV27, with 8 bases lining up with TRBD1. The germline CDR1 and CDR2 sequences are MNHEY and SMNVEV (reference sequence). The J segment lost 3 bases and the V segment lost 3 bases, leaving 12 bases of the junction unmatched. This CDR3 region has 17 residues. In nucleotides, the CDR3 is TGTGCCAGCAGTTTTTCCTCCAGGGGGCATAAGGACTATGGCTACACCTTC. Amino acids: CASSFSSRGHKDYGYTF.

V and J are TRBV28 and TRBJ2-7, with 11 bases identical to TRBD2. Germline V gives CDR1 MDHEN, CDR2 SYDVKM. After removal of 2 bases from V and 6 bases from J, the junction contained 12 bases not matched to a gene. This CDR3 is built from 17 residues. CDR3 residues: CASSLIRIAGGPGEQYF. In DNA, the CDR3 is TGTGCCAGCAGTTTAATCCGGATAGCGGGAGGGCCGGGCGAGCAGTACTTC.

The count of this clone is one. The gene calls are TRBV19 and TRBJ2-3; 13 positions match TRBD2. The CDR3 runs to 15 residues. V lost 6 bases to trimming and J lost 7 bases; unmatched junction nucleotides: 7. Per the germline V gene, CDR1 is LNHDA and CDR2 is SQIVND (reference sequence). DNA of the CDR3: TGTGCCAGTAGCCGAACTAGCGGGGGGGCCCATACGCAGTATTTT. Protein: CASSRTSGGAHTQYF.

This clone was counted once. Other nucleotide sequences from this sample produce the same CDR3. This chain connects TRBV6-5 to TRBJ2-7, with 10 positions matching TRBD2. Per the germline V gene, CDR1 is MNHEY and CDR2 is SVGAGI. This CDR3 spans 14 amino acids. Losses at the gene ends were 6 bases for V and 0 bases for J; bases not matched to a gene: 2. CDR3 nucleotides: TGTGCCAGCAGCCGACTAGCGGGCTCCTACGAGCAGTACTTC. Amino acids: CASSRLAGSYEQYF.

The CDR3 DNA follows: TGTGCCAGCAGCGCCGGGACTAGCGGGAGTAATACGCAGTATTTT. Translation: CASSAGTSGSNTQYF. V gene TRBV9 combines with J gene TRBJ2-3, with TRBD2 matching over 14 bases. This CDR3 contains 15 residues. The V and J ends lost 3 bases and 7 bases, in that order; junction bases with no gene match: 4. CDR1 is SGDLS and CDR2 is YYNGEE in the germline V gene. Drawing the rest from reference TRBV9 and TRBJ2-3, the complete variable domain is DSGVTQTPKHLITATGQRVTLRCSPRSGDLSVYWYQQSLDQGLQFLIQYYNGEERAKGNILERFSAQQFPDLHSELNLSSLELGDSALYFCASSAGTSGSNTQYFGPGTRLTVL.